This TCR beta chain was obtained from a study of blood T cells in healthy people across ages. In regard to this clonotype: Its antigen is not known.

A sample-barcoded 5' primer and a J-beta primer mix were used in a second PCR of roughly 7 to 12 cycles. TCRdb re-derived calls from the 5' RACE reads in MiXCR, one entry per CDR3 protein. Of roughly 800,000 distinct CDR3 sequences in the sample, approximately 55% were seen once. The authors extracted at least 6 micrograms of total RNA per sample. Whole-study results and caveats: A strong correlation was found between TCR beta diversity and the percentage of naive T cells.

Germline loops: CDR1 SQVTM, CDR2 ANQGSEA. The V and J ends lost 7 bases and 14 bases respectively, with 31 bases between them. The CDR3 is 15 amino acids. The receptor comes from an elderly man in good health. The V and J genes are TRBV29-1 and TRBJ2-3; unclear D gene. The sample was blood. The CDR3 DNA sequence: TGCAGCGCCCGGGCGGAGCTCATGGAAGGCAGATACGCGTATTTT. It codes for CSARAELMEGRYAYF.